One and the same sample provided the 32 T cell receptor beta chains below, sequenced in a study of T cells in Graves' hyperthyroidism and ophthalmopathy. The TCR beta CDR3 regions underwent amplification using RNA transcripts as the source. During a first-round RT-PCR of the TCR CDR3, the HTBI primer set was used. TCRdb itself ran the multiplex PCR reads through MiXCR, one entry per CDR3 protein. The profile shows under 400,000 distinct CDR3 sequences, approximately 15% of them singletons. Sequenced sample: blood. Every receptor here comes from a man aged 25 to 40 with Graves' hyperthyroidism.

J is TRBJ2-3 and V is TRBV5-6; 14 bases agree with TRBD2. Germline V CDR1 and CDR2: SGHDT, YYEEEE. After removal of 0 bases from V and 3 bases from J, the junction contained 0 bases not matched to a gene. The CDR3 spans 16 residues. The CDR3 sequence: CASSLGTSGRTDTQYF. DNA of the CDR3: TGTGCCAGCAGCTTGGGGACTAGCGGGAGGACAGATACGCAGTATTTT.

This clonotype has at least ten counts. The rearrangement uses TRBV3-1 and TRBJ2-2; 7 nucleotides agree with TRBD2. The trim removed 3 bases at V and 5 bases at J, leaving 6 bases unmatched. The V gene's germline CDR1 is LGHDT and CDR2 YNNKEL (reference sequence). This CDR3 comprises 15 residues. CDR3 loop: CASSQGGSRTGELFF. The CDR3 nucleotides read TGTGCCAGCAGCCAGGGCGGGAGCAGGACCGGGGAGCTGTTTTTT.

As to this clonotype: A much larger clonotype is one base distant, so this may be a read error. V and J are TRBV10-3 and TRBJ1-1, with D perhaps TRBD1 (6 bases). This CDR3 region has 15 residues. CDR1 is ENHRY and CDR2 is SYGVKD in the germline V gene. CDR3 residues: CAICDPGGRGTEAFF. CDR3 coding DNA: TGTGCCATCTGTGACCCGGGGGGGCGCGGCACTGAAGCTTTCTTT.

This chain uses TRBV20-1 with TRBJ2-7, with 7 bases fitting TRBD2. The CDR3 length is 13 residues. J gave up 2 bases and V 0 bases, and 1 base lay outside the gene matches. Germline assignment: CDR1 DFQATT and CDR2 SNEGSKA (reference sequence). The CDR3 nucleotides read TGCAGTGCTAGAGATGGACTAGCCTACGAGCAGTACTTC. Residues: CSARDGLAYEQYF.

This clonotype came up a few times. The chain has TRBV18 and TRBJ2-3; D is possibly TRBD1 or TRBD2 (6 bases each). The V and J ends lost 0 bases and 1 base respectively, with 11 bases between them. This CDR3 has 16 amino acids. Germline V gene sequence: CDR1 KGHSH, CDR2 LQKENI. This chain's CDR3 is CASSPPRGRGTDTQYF. In nucleotides, the CDR3 is TGTGCCAGCTCACCACCCCGGGGGCGTGGCACAGATACGCAGTATTTT.

This chain links TRBV27 with TRBJ1-5; possible D gene TRBD1, 6 bases. Trimming removed 3 bases from V and 0 bases from J, with 21 bases in between. Looked up from germline, CDR1 is MNHEY and CDR2 is SMNVEV (reference sequence). The CDR3 spans 19 residues. DNA of the CDR3: TGTGCCAGCAGTTTTCCACGGACGCACAGGGAATATAGCAATCAGCCCCAGCATTTT. This codes for CASSFPRTHREYSNQPQHF.

This clonotype was counted between two and nine times. The rearrangement links TRBV12-3 or TRBV12-4 to TRBJ2-7; 7 bases match TRBD2. Trimming took 5 bases from V and 5 from J; bases not matched to a gene: 6. The CDR3 contains 13 residues. The CDR3 region is CASSPGGSHEQYF. CDR3 bases: TGTGCCAGCAGTCCCGGGGGGTCCCACGAGCAGTACTTC.

This clonotype was seen repeatedly, ten times or more. This sequence joins TRBV20-1 and TRBJ2-1; TRBD2 agrees at 8 bases. CDR1 is DFQATT and CDR2 is SNEGSKA in the germline V gene (reference sequence). The CDR3 is 15 residues long. The CDR3 reads CSWIAGPSSYNEQFF. The CDR3, as DNA: TGCAGCTGGATAGCGGGACCAAGCTCCTACAATGAGCAGTTCTTC.

This clonotype was seen repeatedly, ten times or more. This chain joins TRBV11-3 and TRBJ1-1, with D uncertain. The V and J ends lost 3 bases and 1 base respectively, with 6 bases between them. The CDR3 runs to 13 residues. The germline CDR1 and CDR2 sequences are SGHNT and YENEEA. The CDR3, as DNA: TGTGCCAGCAGCTTTTATCAGAACACTGAAGCTTTCTTT. Translation gives CASSFYQNTEAFF. The full variable domain, completed using reference TRBV11-3 and TRBJ1-1, is EAGVVQSPRYKIIEKKQPVAFWCNPISGHNTLYWYLQNLGQGPELLIRYENEEAVDDSQLPKDRFSAERLKGVDSTLKIQPAELGDSAVYLCASSFYQNTEAFFGQGTRLTVV.

This clonotype was observed many times. V gene TRBV27 combines with J gene TRBJ2-3; 7 bases line up with TRBD1. Germline CDR1 MNHEY, CDR2 SMNVEV (reference sequence). The length of the CDR3 is 15 residues. Trimming cost V 5 bases and J 1 base; bases outside gene matches: 6. CDR3 in amino acids: CASSPGQVRTDTQYF. The DNA of the CDR3 is TGTGCCAGCAGTCCCGGACAGGTTCGCACAGATACGCAGTATTTT.

This clonotype came up many times. The chain links TRBV12-3 or TRBV12-4 to TRBJ2-2; possibly TRBD1 or TRBD2 for D (6 bases each). The CDR3 length is 14 residues. Trimming took off 5 bases at V and 1 base at J, with 8 bases between the two ends. The CDR3 sequence is CASSAGQNTGELFF. Written as DNA, the CDR3 is TGTGCCAGCAGTGCGGGACAGAACACCGGGGAGCTGTTTTTT.

There are many counts of this clonotype. The rearrangement uses TRBV5-1 and TRBJ2-3; TRBD2 aligns across 11 bases. CDR3 length equals 16 residues. Germline loops: CDR1 SGHRS, CDR2 YFSETQ. With 0 bases clipped from V and 5 bases from J, the junction kept 5 bases outside the gene matches. The CDR3 spells CASSLALAGGGDTQYF. In nucleotides, the CDR3 is TGCGCCAGCAGCTTGGCCCTAGCGGGAGGAGGAGATACGCAGTATTTT.

The sample holds a few counts of this clonotype. The J gene is TRBJ1-2, the V gene TRBV6-1; D is undetermined. This CDR3 spans 15 amino acids. The V end lost 4 bases, the J end lost 4 bases, and 16 bases lay between the germline ends. Per the germline V gene, CDR1 is MNHNS and CDR2 is SASEGT. CDR3 nucleotides: TGTGCCAGCAGTGGGACTAGAAGTGGGCTCTATGGCTACACCTTC. Protein: CASSGTRSGLYGYTF.

The sample holds many counts of this clonotype. This chain's CDR3 is CASRLDRAEAYEQYF. The CDR3 DNA reads as TGTGCCAGCAGACTTGACAGGGCCGAAGCCTACGAGCAGTACTTC. The J gene is TRBJ2-7, the V gene TRBV6-1, with 7 positions matching TRBD1. V trimming: 6 bases; J trimming: 2 bases; junction bases outside the gene matches: 10. Germline V gives CDR1 MNHNS, CDR2 SASEGT. The CDR3 totals 15 residues.

This clonotype was counted ten times or more. This sequence joins TRBV2 and TRBJ2-3; 7 nucleotides align to TRBD2. Trimming at V came to 5 bases and at J to 0 bases, leaving 5 bases not matched to a gene. The CDR3 is made up of 15 amino acids. Germline loops: CDR1 SNHLY, CDR2 FYNNEI. Here the CDR3 reads CASSMREGSTDTQYF. In nucleotides, the CDR3 is TGTGCCAGCAGTATGAGGGAGGGTAGCACAGATACGCAGTATTTT.

This clonotype appeared a few times. V gene TRBV29-1 combines with J gene TRBJ1-2; D unclear. The germline V gene encodes CDR1 SQVTM and CDR2 ANQGSEA. Trimming took 0 bases from V and 4 from J, leaving 12 bases between them. The CDR3 consists of 14 residues. CDR3 region: CSVEDLGVGYGYTF. The CDR3 region has the DNA TGCAGCGTTGAAGATCTTGGGGTAGGCTATGGCTACACCTTC.

In its sample, this clonotype was seen a few times. V usage is TRBV10-1 and J usage is TRBJ2-5; 9 nucleotides line up with TRBD2. V was clipped by 6 bases and J by 5 bases; unmatched bases: 13. The CDR3 runs to 16 residues. The germline V gene has CDR1 WNHNN and CDR2 SYGVQD (reference sequence). The CDR3 reads CASRGVSGRKWETQYF. In DNA, the CDR3 is TGCGCCAGCAGGGGAGTAAGCGGGAGGAAGTGGGAGACCCAGTACTTC.

V and J are TRBV6-1 and TRBJ1-6; no firm D call. The CDR3 spans 17 residues. The V end was cut by 5 bases, the J end by 0 bases, with 14 bases between. Germline assignment: CDR1 MNHNS and CDR2 SASEGT. Here the CDR3 DNA reads TGTGCCAGCAGTCTTACTGTCAGAGGCTCCTATAATTCACCCCTCCACTTT. This translates into CASSLTVRGSYNSPLHF.

This clonotype was seen many times. The gene calls are TRBV18 and TRBJ1-2; 8 bases fit TRBD1. The J segment lost 8 bases and the V segment lost 3 bases, leaving 8 bases of the junction unmatched. The CDR3 contains 14 residues. The germline V gene encodes CDR1 KGHSH and CDR2 LQKENI. The CDR3 DNA reads as TGTGCCAGCTCACCCACGGACAGGGATCTCGGCTACACCTTC. Protein product: CASSPTDRDLGYTF.

The rearrangement links TRBV11-2 to TRBJ1-4, with a weak D call TRBD1 (5 bases). The CDR3 has 14 amino acids. Germline values: CDR1 SGHAT, CDR2 FQNNGV. V was pared by 5 bases and J by 12 bases, with 19 bases between. The CDR3 is CASSPTRGGFELFF. The CDR3 region has the DNA TGTGCCAGCAGCCCCACTCGGGGGGGATTCGAACTGTTTTTT.

This chain joins TRBV20-1 and TRBJ1-2; 10 bases align to TRBD1. The CDR3 runs 15 residues. J was trimmed by 5 bases and V by 6 bases; bases with no gene match: 12. CDR1 is DFQATT, CDR2 SNEGSKA, per germline (reference sequence). The CDR3, as DNA: TGCAGTGCCCCAAAAGGGACGGGACAGGGGTATGGCTACACCTTC. It translates to CSAPKGTGQGYGYTF.

This clonotype came up a few times. V and J are TRBV4-1 and TRBJ2-3, with TRBD2 matching over 7 bases. Per germline, CDR1 MGHRA and CDR2 YSYEKL. This CDR3 contains 18 residues. The V gene end was trimmed by 2 bases and the J gene end by 1 base; junction bases not matched to a gene: 12. CDR3 protein: CASSQSSPWLAGTDTQYF. The CDR3 region has the DNA TGCGCCAGCAGCCAAAGTTCTCCGTGGCTAGCGGGCACAGATACGCAGTATTTT.

This clonotype was counted many times. The V gene is TRBV7-2, the J gene TRBJ1-5; D is possibly TRBD1 (5 bases). This CDR3 is built from 15 residues. CDR1 is SGHTA and CDR2 is FQGNSA in the germline V gene. With 4 bases removed from V and 3 bases from J, the gap between germline ends came to 13 bases. The CDR3 DNA sequence: TGTGCCAGCAGCTCGGGGGGTGAGGCCAATCAGCCCCAGCATTTT. Translated, it gives CASSSGGEANQPQHF.

This clonotype was picked up a small number of times. The V and J genes are TRBV5-8 and TRBJ1-2; D unresolved. Trimming left V 0 bases short and J 8 bases short, with 20 bases between. Per the germline V gene, CDR1 is SGHTS and CDR2 is YDEGEE. The CDR3 is 16 residues long. The CDR3 bases are TGTGCCAGCAGCTTGGCAATCCGGGCCGCAATGGGCGGCTACACCTTC. It encodes CASSLAIRAAMGGYTF.

The V gene is TRBV20-1, the J gene TRBJ2-5; the match to TRBD2 covers 7 bases. J gave up 5 bases and V 7 bases, and 7 bases lay outside the gene matches. The CDR3 contains 12 residues. Germline values: CDR1 DFQATT, CDR2 SNEGSKA (reference sequence). The CDR3 loop is CSGREGRETQYF. CDR3 DNA: TGCAGTGGGAGGGAGGGCCGGGAGACCCAGTACTTC.

This clonotype was seen more than once but under ten times. The chain combines TRBV7-9 with TRBJ2-7, with D uncertain. CDR3 length: 14 residues. Germline CDR1 and CDR2: SEHNR and FQNEAQ (reference sequence). The V and J ends lost 2 bases and 3 bases respectively, with 11 bases between them. CDR3 sequence reads: CASSLWNTNYEQYF. The CDR3 region has the DNA TGTGCCAGCAGCTTATGGAACACCAACTACGAGCAGTACTTC.

The table lists this clonotype with many counts. The chain couples TRBV12-5 to TRBJ2-7; 9 bases align to TRBD2. The CDR3 contains 14 residues. Trimming removed 0 bases from V and 6 bases from J; junction bases left unmatched: 3. CDR1 and CDR2 from the germline V gene are LGHNT and FRNRAP. The CDR3 region has the DNA TGTGCTAGTGGTTTGGTAGCGGGAGGCGGCGAGCAGTACTTC. Translated: CASGLVAGGGEQYF.

This clonotype was observed at least ten times. The rearrangement links TRBV11-2 to TRBJ2-5, with D possibly being TRBD1 (6 bases). The length of the CDR3 is 14 residues. Trimming stripped 4 bases from V and 0 bases from J, with 9 bases between. Germline loops: CDR1 SGHAT, CDR2 FQNNGV. This chain's CDR3 is CASSYRTDQETQYF. CDR3 nucleotides: TGTGCCAGCAGCTACCGGACAGACCAAGAGACCCAGTACTTC.

There are many counts of this clonotype. The rearrangement uses TRBV2 and TRBJ2-3, with TRBD2 as a possible D gene (5 bases). The CDR3 runs to 12 residues. V was trimmed by 7 bases and J by 6 bases, leaving 11 bases between them. CDR1 is SNHLY and CDR2 is FYNNEI in the germline V gene. Here the CDR3 DNA reads TGTGCCAGCATCAGCGAGGGCGATACGCAGTATTTT. Its translation is CASISEGDTQYF.

The chain links TRBV11-2 to TRBJ2-7; 7 nucleotides align to TRBD2. The CDR3 loop spans 13 amino acids. J was trimmed by 4 bases and V by 7 bases; bases with no gene match: 7. CDR1 is SGHAT and CDR2 is FQNNGV in the germline V gene. In nucleotides, the CDR3 is TGTGCCAGCACATCTAGCGGCTTTTACGAGCAGTACTTC. Translated, it gives CASTSSGFYEQYF.

This clonotype was seen ten or more times. This sequence joins TRBV12-3 or TRBV12-4 and TRBJ1-5; 7 positions agree with TRBD1. The junction had 5 bases not matched to a gene; V was cut back by 3 bases and J by 6 bases. The CDR3 length is 14 residues. CDR3 residues: CASSLRTGSQPQHF. For the CDR3, the DNA is TGTGCCAGCAGTTTGCGGACAGGTAGTCAGCCCCAGCATTTT.

The chain joins TRBV4-2 to TRBJ1-4; 7 positions agree with TRBD1. Per the germline V gene, CDR1 is LGHNA and CDR2 is YNFKEQ. With 0 bases clipped from V and 8 bases from J, the junction kept 6 bases outside the gene matches. The CDR3 contains 15 residues. The CDR3 DNA sequence: TGTGCCAGCAGCCAAGACCCAGGGGGAAAGGAAAAACTGTTTTTT. Its protein product is CASSQDPGGKEKLFF.